A selection of T cell receptor beta chains follows, all from one sample in a study of shared clonotypes between healthy human individuals. The protocol was immunoSEQ multiplex PCR, while the TCRdb copy is restricted to in-frame clones and leaves out a portion. The sample carries some 2,100,000 clones, nearly 97% recorded once. The sequenced sample was naive CD4+ T cells sorted from blood. These receptors came from a man aged 18 to 35 in good health. The CDR3 runs from the conserved cysteine through the conserved F or W. The D gene is left open where the match is weak. Clone sizes are given selectively: once, few, many, or a class where the clone is expanded.

clone_size v_call d_call cdr3_aa
- TRBV20-1 - CSAMGDTEAFF
- TRBV6-6 - CASSTHRDREQYF
- TRBV30 TRBD2 CAWTGGRTNEQFF
- TRBV6-1 - CASSEGAWDGYTF
once TRBV6-1 TRBD1 CASRAGTGSFGEQYF
- TRBV5-1 TRBD1 CASSRTGTALQETQYF
- TRBV30 - CAWIVSHTGELFF
- TRBV28 TRBD1 CASSLETGRKTQYF
- TRBV27 - CASSLKMGYQETQYF
- TRBV18 - CASRPGQGTHEQYF